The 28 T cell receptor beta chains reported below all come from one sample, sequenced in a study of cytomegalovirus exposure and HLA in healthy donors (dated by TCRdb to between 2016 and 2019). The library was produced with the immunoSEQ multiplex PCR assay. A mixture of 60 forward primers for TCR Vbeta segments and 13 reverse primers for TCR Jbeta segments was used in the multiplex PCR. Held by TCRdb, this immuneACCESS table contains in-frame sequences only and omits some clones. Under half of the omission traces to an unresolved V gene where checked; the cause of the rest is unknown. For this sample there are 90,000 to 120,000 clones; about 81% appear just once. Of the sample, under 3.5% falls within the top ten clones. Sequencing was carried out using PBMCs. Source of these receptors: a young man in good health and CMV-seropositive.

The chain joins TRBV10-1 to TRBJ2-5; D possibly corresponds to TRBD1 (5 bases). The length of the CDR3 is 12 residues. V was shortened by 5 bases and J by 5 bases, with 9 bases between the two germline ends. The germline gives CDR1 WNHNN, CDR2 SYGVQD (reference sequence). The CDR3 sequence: CASSRQKETQYF. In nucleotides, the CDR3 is TGCGCCAGCAGTAGACAGAAGGAGACCCAGTACTTC.

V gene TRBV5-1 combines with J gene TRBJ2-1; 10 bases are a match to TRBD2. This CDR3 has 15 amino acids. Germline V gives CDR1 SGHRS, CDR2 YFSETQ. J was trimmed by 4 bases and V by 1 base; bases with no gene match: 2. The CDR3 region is CASSLSSGGYNEQFF. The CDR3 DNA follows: TGCGCCAGCAGCTTGTCTAGCGGGGGTTACAATGAGCAGTTCTTC.

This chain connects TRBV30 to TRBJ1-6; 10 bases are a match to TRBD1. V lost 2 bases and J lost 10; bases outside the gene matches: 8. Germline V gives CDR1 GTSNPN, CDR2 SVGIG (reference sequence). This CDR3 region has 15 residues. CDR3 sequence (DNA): TGTGCCTGGAGTAGTTCGACAGGGGGCAACTCACCCCTCCACTTT. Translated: CAWSSSTGGNSPLHF. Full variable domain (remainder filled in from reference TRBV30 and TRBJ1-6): SQTIHQWPATLVQPVGSPLSLECTVEGTSNPNLYWYRQAAGRGLQLLFYSVGIGQISSEVPQNLSASRPQDRQFILSSKKLLLSDSGFYLCAWSSSTGGNSPLHFGNGTRLTVT.

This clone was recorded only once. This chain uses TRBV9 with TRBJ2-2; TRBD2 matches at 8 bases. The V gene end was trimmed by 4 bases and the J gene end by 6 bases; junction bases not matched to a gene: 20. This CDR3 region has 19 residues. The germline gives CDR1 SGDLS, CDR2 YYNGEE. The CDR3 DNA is TGTGCCAGCAGCCTTGGCTTTATCGGGGGGGCAGTGTTACCCGGGGAGCTGTTTTTT. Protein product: CASSLGFIGGAVLPGELFF.

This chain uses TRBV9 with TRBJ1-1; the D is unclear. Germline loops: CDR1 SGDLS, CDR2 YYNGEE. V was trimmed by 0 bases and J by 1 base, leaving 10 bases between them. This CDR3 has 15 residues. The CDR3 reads CASSVASLGNTEAFF. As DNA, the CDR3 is TGTGCCAGCAGCGTAGCCTCCCTAGGGAACACTGAAGCTTTCTTT.

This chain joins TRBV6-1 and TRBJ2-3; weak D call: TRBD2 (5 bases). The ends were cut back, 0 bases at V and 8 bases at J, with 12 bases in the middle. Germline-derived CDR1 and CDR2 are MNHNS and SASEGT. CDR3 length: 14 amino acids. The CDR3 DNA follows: TGTGCCAGCAGTGAAGCTCCGACTACGGGTACGCAGTATTTT. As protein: CASSEAPTTGTQYF.

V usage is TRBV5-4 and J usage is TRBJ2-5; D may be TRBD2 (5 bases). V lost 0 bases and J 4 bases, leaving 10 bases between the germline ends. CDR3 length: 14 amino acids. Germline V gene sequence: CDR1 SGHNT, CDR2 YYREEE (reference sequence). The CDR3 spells CASSLDPSSETQYF. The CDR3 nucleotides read TGTGCCAGCAGCTTGGATCCTAGCTCAGAGACCCAGTACTTC.

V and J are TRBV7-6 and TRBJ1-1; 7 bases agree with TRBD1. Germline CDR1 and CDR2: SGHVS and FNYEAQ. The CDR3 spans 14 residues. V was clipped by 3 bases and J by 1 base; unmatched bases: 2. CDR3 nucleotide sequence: TGTGCCAGCAGCTTGGACAGGACGAACACTGAAGCTTTCTTT. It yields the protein CASSLDRTNTEAFF. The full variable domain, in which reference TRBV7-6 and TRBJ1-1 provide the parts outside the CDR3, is GAGVSQSPRYKVTKRGQDVALRCDPISGHVSLYWYRQALGQGPEFLTYFNYEAQQDKSGLPNDRFSAERPEGSISTLTIQRTEQRDSAMYRCASSLDRTNTEAFFGQGTRLTVV.

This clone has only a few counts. The CDR3 DNA follows: TGTGCCAGCAGCCGTGCTCGGGACAGCCTCTATGGCTACACCTTC. Amino acids: CASSRARDSLYGYTF. This rearrangement joins TRBV7-9 to TRBJ1-2; 7 bases align to TRBD1. Germline V gives CDR1 SEHNR, CDR2 FQNEAQ (reference sequence). The CDR3 is made up of 15 amino acids. The V gene end was trimmed by 5 bases and the J gene end by 4 bases; junction bases not matched to a gene: 10.

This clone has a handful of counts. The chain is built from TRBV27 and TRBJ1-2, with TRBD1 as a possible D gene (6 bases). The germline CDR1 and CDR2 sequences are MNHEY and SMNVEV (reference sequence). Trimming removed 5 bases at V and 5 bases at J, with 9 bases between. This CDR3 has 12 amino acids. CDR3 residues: CASSLQGYGYTF. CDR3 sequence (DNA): TGTGCCAGCAGTCTACAGGGTTATGGCTACACCTTC.

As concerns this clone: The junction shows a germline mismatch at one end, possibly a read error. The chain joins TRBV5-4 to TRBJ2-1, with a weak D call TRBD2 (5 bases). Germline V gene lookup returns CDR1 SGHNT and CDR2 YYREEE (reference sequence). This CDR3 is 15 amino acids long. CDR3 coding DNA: TGTGCCAGCAGGTTGGGCCGGGACTCCTACAATGAGCAGTTCTTC. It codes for CASRLGRDSYNEQFF.

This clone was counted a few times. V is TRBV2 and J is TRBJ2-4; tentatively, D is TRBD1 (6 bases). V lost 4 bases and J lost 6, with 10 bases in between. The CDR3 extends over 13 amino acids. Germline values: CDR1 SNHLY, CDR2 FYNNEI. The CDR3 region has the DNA TGTGCCAGCAGTGGGACAGAAGTAAACATTCAGTACTTC. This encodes CASSGTEVNIQYF.

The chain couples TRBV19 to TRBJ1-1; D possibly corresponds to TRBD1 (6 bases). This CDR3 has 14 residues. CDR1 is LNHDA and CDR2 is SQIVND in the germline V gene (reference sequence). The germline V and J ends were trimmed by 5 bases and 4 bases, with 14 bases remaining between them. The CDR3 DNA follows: TGTGCCAGTAGTGAACAGGGACGAGGCACTGAAGCTTTCTTT. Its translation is CASSEQGRGTEAFF.

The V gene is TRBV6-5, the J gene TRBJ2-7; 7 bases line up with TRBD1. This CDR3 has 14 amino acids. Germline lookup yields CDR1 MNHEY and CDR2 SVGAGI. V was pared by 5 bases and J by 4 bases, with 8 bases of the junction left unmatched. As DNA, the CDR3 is TGTGCCAGCAGTATCCGGGACAGATTTTACGAGCAGTACTTC. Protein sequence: CASSIRDRFYEQYF.

CDR3 sequence: CASSWIYRPGETYNSPLHF. The CDR3 DNA follows: TGTGCCAGCAGCTGGATTTATAGGCCAGGGGAAACCTATAATTCACCCCTCCACTTT. The gene calls are TRBV27 and TRBJ1-6; weak D call: TRBD1 (6 bases). V shed 6 bases and J shed 2 bases, with 23 bases lying between them. Germline-derived CDR1 and CDR2 are MNHEY and SMNVEV (reference sequence). The CDR3 loop spans 19 amino acids.

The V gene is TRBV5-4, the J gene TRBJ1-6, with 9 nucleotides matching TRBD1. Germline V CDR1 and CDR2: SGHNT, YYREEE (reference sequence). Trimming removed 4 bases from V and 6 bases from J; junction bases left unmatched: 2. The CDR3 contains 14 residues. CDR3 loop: CASSPDRGNSPLHF. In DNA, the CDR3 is TGTGCCAGCAGCCCGGACAGGGGTAATTCACCCCTCCACTTT.

This CDR3 reads CASAWDSSTTYGNTIYF. CDR3 coding DNA: TGTGCCAGCGCCTGGGACAGTTCCACCACCTATGGAAACACCATATATTTT. This rearrangement joins TRBV18 to TRBJ1-3; TRBD1 matches 7 bases. Germline V CDR1 and CDR2: KGHSH, LQKENI. CDR3 size: 17 residues. With 8 bases clipped from V and 3 bases from J, the junction kept 16 bases outside the gene matches.

The CDR3 sequence: CASSYWAGQAGSPLHF. CDR3 nucleotide sequence: TGTGCCAGCAGCTATTGGGCGGGACAGGCTGGTTCACCCCTCCACTTT. The chain carries TRBV5-6 and TRBJ1-6; 8 positions match TRBD1. The CDR3 loop spans 16 amino acids. Trimming cost V 3 bases and J 9 bases; bases outside gene matches: 11. Germline loops: CDR1 SGHDT, CDR2 YYEEEE.

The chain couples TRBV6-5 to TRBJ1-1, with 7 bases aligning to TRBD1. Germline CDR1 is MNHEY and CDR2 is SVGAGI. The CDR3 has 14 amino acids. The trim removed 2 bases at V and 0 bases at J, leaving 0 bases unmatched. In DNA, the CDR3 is TGTGCCAGCAGTTACCAGGGGGTGAACACTGAAGCTTTCTTT. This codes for CASSYQGVNTEAFF.

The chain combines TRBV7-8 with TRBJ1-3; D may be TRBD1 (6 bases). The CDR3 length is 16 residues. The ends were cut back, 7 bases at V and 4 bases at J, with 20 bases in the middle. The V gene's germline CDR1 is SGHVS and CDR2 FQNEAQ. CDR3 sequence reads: CASTTSRGRSGNTIYF. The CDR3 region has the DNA TGTGCCAGCACCACTTCCAGGGGACGTTCCGGAAACACCATATATTTT.

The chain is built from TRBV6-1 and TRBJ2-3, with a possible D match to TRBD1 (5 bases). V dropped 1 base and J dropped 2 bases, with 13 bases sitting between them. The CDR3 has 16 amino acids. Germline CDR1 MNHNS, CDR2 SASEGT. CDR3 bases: TGTGCCAGCAGTGAAGGCTGGACAAGATACACAGATACGCAGTATTTT. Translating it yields CASSEGWTRYTDTQYF.

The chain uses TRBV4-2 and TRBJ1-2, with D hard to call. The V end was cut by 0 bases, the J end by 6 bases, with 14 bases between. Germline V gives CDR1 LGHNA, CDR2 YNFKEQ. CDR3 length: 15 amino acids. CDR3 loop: CASSQEASESDGYTF. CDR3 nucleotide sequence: TGTGCCAGCAGCCAAGAGGCCAGTGAGAGCGATGGCTACACCTTC.

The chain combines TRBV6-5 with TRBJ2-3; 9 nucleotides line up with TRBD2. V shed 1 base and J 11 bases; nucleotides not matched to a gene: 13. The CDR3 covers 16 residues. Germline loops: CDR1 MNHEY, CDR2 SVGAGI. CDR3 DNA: TGTGCCAGCAGTTACTTAGGAGCGGGGGGTCCCCAGGGGCAGTATTTT. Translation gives CASSYLGAGGPQGQYF.

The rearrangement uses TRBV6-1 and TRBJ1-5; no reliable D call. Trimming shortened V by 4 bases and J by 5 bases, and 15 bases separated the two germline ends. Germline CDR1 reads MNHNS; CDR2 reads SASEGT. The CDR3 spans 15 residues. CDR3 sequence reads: CASSAGIRSDQPQHF. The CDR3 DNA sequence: TGTGCCAGCAGTGCGGGGATTAGATCCGATCAGCCCCAGCATTTT.

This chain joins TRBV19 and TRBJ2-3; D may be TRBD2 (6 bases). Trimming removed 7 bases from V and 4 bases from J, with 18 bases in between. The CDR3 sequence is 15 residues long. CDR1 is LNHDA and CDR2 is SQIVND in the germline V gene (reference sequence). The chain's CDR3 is CASTSAGFSADTQYF. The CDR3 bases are TGTGCCAGTACTAGCGCTGGGTTCTCAGCAGATACGCAGTATTTT.

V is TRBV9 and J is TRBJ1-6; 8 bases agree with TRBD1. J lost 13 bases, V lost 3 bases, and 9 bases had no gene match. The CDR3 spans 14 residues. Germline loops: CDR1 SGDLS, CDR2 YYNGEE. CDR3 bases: TGTGCCAGCAGCGGAACGGGACAGGTTCAGCCCCTCCACTTT. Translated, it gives CASSGTGQVQPLHF.

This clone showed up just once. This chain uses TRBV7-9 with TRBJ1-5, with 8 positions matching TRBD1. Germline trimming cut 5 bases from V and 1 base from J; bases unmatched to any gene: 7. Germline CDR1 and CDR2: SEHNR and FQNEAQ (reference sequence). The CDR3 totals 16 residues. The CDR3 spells CASSLGTGTSNQPQHF. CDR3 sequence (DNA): TGTGCCAGCAGCCTGGGGACAGGAACGAGCAATCAGCCCCAGCATTTT.

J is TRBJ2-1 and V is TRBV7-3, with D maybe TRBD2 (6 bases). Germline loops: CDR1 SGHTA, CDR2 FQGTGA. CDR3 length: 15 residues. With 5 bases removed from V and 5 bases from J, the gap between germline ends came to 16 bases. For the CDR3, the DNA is TGTGCCAGCAGCATTAGCGGTTTCCTTCACAATGAGCAGTTCTTC. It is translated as CASSISGFLHNEQFF.